Each of the 26 T cell receptor beta chains below was sequenced from the same sample in a study of shared clonotypes between healthy human individuals. This table comes from immunoSEQ multiplex PCR, and its TCRdb copy is limited to in-frame clones, with some not included. Altogether roughly 2.6 million clones are present, more than 90% being singletons, with the ten largest covering roughly 0.15%. The sequenced material came from naive CD4+ T cells sorted from blood. Subset here: CD45RA+ positively selected. The receptor set was obtained from a man between 18 and 35 years old in good health.

This sequence joins TRBV20-1 and TRBJ1-1; D is perhaps TRBD1 (5 bases). Trimming stripped 6 bases from V and 11 bases from J, with 16 bases between. Germline loops: CDR1 DFQATT, CDR2 SNEGSKA (reference sequence). This CDR3 has 11 residues. The CDR3 DNA is TGCAGTGCGCGAACCGGGACCACGGCTTTCTTT. This translates into CSARTGTTAFF.

The CDR3, as DNA: TGTGCCAGCAGCTTAGCCTGGACAGGGTACAGCACGCAGTATTTT. Translated: CASSLAWTGYSTQYF. This chain connects TRBV11-2 to TRBJ2-3, with 8 bases aligning to TRBD1. The junction had 9 bases not matched to a gene; V was cut back by 1 base and J by 9 bases. There are 15 residues in the CDR3. Germline CDR1 reads SGHAT; CDR2 reads FQNNGV.

This clone turned up a few times. V is TRBV11-2 and J is TRBJ1-5; the match to TRBD1 covers 7 bases. Germline assignment: CDR1 SGHAT and CDR2 FQNNGV. CDR3 length: 15 residues. V lost 3 bases, J lost 3 bases, and 5 bases stayed unmatched. The CDR3 loop reads CASSFLGQFNQPQHF. Written as DNA, the CDR3 is TGTGCCAGCAGCTTTTTGGGACAGTTCAATCAGCCCCAGCATTTT.

As regards this clone: Other DNA sequences from this sample encode an identical CDR3 as well. The CDR3 sequence: CASSLEFSGNTIYF. CDR3 bases: TGTGCCAGCAGCTTAGAGTTCTCTGGAAACACCATATATTTT. This chain links TRBV11-2 with TRBJ1-3, with D hard to call. Germline-derived CDR1 and CDR2 are SGHAT and FQNNGV. The length of the CDR3 is 14 residues. The germline V and J ends were trimmed by 0 bases and 0 bases, with 3 bases remaining between them.

The chain employs TRBV6-6 and TRBJ1-6, with 7 bases matching TRBD1. The V gene's germline CDR1 is MNHNY and CDR2 SVGAGI (reference sequence). The CDR3 length is 14 residues. Trimming removed 0 bases from V and 10 bases from J; junction bases left unmatched: 3. DNA of the CDR3: TGTGCCAGCAGTTACTCCACAGGGGAATCACCCCTCCACTTT. Its protein product is CASSYSTGESPLHF.

This clone was seen only once. The chain joins TRBV6-4 to TRBJ2-7; D call uncertain. The CDR3 totals 12 residues. The germline CDR1 and CDR2 sequences are MRHNA and SNTAGT. V lost 11 bases to trimming and J lost 0 bases, with 11 bases between them. DNA for the CDR3: TGTGCCGTTCCTTGGAGCTCCTACGAGCAGTACTTC. Translated: CAVPWSSYEQYF.

The chain combines TRBV11-2 with TRBJ1-6; D not resolved. V lost 1 base and J 10 bases, leaving 8 bases between the germline ends. Germline CDR1 reads SGHAT; CDR2 reads FQNNGV. This CDR3 is built from 13 residues. CDR3 coding DNA: TGTGCCAGCAGCTTAGGGGCCAGCTCACCCCTCCACTTT. Amino acids: CASSLGASSPLHF.

This clone showed up just once. V and J are TRBV13 and TRBJ2-3; the match to TRBD2 covers 13 bases. The V gene end was trimmed by 5 bases and the J gene end by 0 bases; junction bases not matched to a gene: 5. Looked up from germline, CDR1 is PRHDT and CDR2 is FYEKMQ (reference sequence). The CDR3 extends over 17 amino acids. CDR3 residues: CASSPGLAGSSTDTQYF. As DNA, the CDR3 is TGTGCCAGCAGCCCGGGACTAGCGGGGAGTAGCACAGATACGCAGTATTTT.

J is TRBJ2-3 and V is TRBV11-1, with D perhaps assigned TRBD1 or TRBD2 (5 bases each). Trimming pared 4 bases from V and 0 bases from J, leaving 11 bases between. The germline gives CDR1 SGHAT, CDR2 FQDESV (reference sequence). The CDR3 has 15 residues. CDR3 DNA sequence: TGTGCCAGCAGCTCACTAGGGGTCAGCACAGATACGCAGTATTTT. Amino acids: CASSSLGVSTDTQYF.

Worth noting for this clone: The same CDR3 arises from other DNA sequences in this sample as well. The chain links TRBV9 to TRBJ1-1; TRBD1 matches 7 bases. Germline lookup yields CDR1 SGDLS and CDR2 YYNGEE. Unmatched junction bases numbered 3, after V lost 3 bases and J lost 1 base. This CDR3 is 14 amino acids long. In DNA form, the CDR3 reads TGTGCCAGCAGCGCAAGACAGGGGAACACTGAAGCTTTCTTT. Its translation is CASSARQGNTEAFF.

V usage is TRBV27 and J usage is TRBJ1-4, with a weak D call TRBD1 (6 bases). V lost 5 bases to trimming and J lost 3 bases, with 10 bases between them. The CDR3 contains 14 residues. The germline CDR1 and CDR2 sequences are MNHEY and SMNVEV (reference sequence). The CDR3: CASSRGHPNEKLFF. The CDR3 nucleotides read TGTGCCAGCAGTCGGGGACACCCTAATGAAAAACTGTTTTTT.

This sequence joins TRBV7-2 and TRBJ2-1; 10 bases match TRBD2. This CDR3 is built from 15 residues. Unmatched junction bases numbered 3, after V lost 2 bases and J lost 5 bases. Germline CDR1 reads SGHTA; CDR2 reads FQGNSA. The CDR3 DNA reads TGTGCCAGCAGCTTAAAACTAGCGGGACACAATGAGCAGTTCTTC. This encodes CASSLKLAGHNEQFF.

This clone came up once. The CDR3 spells CASRDDRGEQYF. The CDR3 nucleotides are TGTGCCAGCAGAGACGACAGGGGCGAGCAGTACTTC. This sequence joins TRBV6-5 and TRBJ2-7; the match to TRBD1 covers 8 bases. V shed 6 bases and J 6 bases; nucleotides not matched to a gene: 4. Germline CDR1 MNHEY, CDR2 SVGAGI. There are 12 residues in the CDR3.

The genes are TRBV11-2 and TRBJ2-1, with D perhaps matching TRBD2 (6 bases). This CDR3 comprises 16 residues. Trimming removed 5 bases from V and 2 bases from J, with 16 bases in between. The germline V gene has CDR1 SGHAT and CDR2 FQNNGV. The CDR3 region is CASSLSGGAPYNEQFF. The CDR3 nucleotides are TGTGCCAGCAGCCTTTCTGGCGGGGCCCCCTACAATGAGCAGTTCTTC.

This chain connects TRBV30 to TRBJ1-3, with no clear D. V dropped 7 bases and J dropped 0 bases, with 16 bases sitting between them. The CDR3 runs 15 residues. In germline, CDR1 is GTSNPN, CDR2 SVGIG (reference sequence). The CDR3 spells CASWGAVLSGNTIYF. CDR3 sequence (DNA): TGTGCCTCATGGGGAGCCGTGCTCTCTGGAAACACCATATATTTT. The full variable domain, its missing parts supplied by reference TRBV30 and TRBJ1-3, is SQTIHQWPATLVQPVGSPLSLECTVEGTSNPNLYWYRQAAGRGLQLLFYSVGIGQISSEVPQNLSASRPQDRQFILSSKKLLLSDSGFYLCASWGAVLSGNTIYFGEGSWLTVV.

The DNA for the CDR3 is TGTGCCATCAGTGAGTCTAGAGCGGGAGGGGACAATGAGCAGTTCTTC. Its translation is CAISESRAGGDNEQFF. V is TRBV10-3 and J is TRBJ2-1, with 10 bases aligning to TRBD2. The CDR3 sequence is 16 residues long. V shed 0 bases, J shed 5 bases, and the junction held 4 bases outside the gene matches. Germline V gene lookup returns CDR1 ENHRY and CDR2 SYGVKD.

The chain employs TRBV5-4 and TRBJ2-3; D is unresolved. Germline lookup yields CDR1 SGHNT and CDR2 YYREEE (reference sequence). The CDR3 spans 14 residues. Deletions cut 6 bases from V and 1 base from J, with 12 bases between. CDR3 DNA: TGTGCCAGCACCCCGCCCATGGGCACAGATACGCAGTATTTT. Amino acids: CASTPPMGTDTQYF.

This clone was detected once. Other nucleotide sequences from this sample produce the same CDR3. The rearrangement links TRBV7-2 to TRBJ2-1, with 9 bases lining up with TRBD2. The V gene's germline CDR1 is SGHTA and CDR2 FQGNSA. V was clipped by 4 bases and J by 3 bases; unmatched bases: 4. The CDR3 length is 15 residues. The CDR3 spells CASSSQTSGYNEQFF. The CDR3 DNA reads TGTGCCAGCAGCTCGCAGACTAGCGGCTACAATGAGCAGTTCTTC.

The chain has TRBV10-3 and TRBJ2-5; TRBD2 might be the D (5 bases). Germline CDR1 reads ENHRY; CDR2 reads SYGVKD. The CDR3 is 16 residues long. Trimming took off 3 bases at V and 4 bases at J, with 18 bases between the two ends. Written as DNA, the CDR3 is TGTGCCATCAGTGATTCGTCTCGGGGAATGGGAGAGACCCAGTACTTC. As protein: CAISDSSRGMGETQYF.

Of note for this clone: The sample contains more than one DNA sequence encoding this CDR3. The chain combines TRBV6-5 with TRBJ2-1; 13 bases are shared with TRBD2. This CDR3 has 14 residues. From germline, CDR1 is MNHEY and CDR2 SVGAGI. Trimming at V came to 6 bases and at J to 4 bases, leaving 0 bases not matched to a gene. CDR3: CASRGLAGYNEQFF. The CDR3, as DNA: TGTGCCAGCAGGGGACTAGCGGGGTACAATGAGCAGTTCTTC.

This chain links TRBV5-5 with TRBJ2-1; 8 bases agree with TRBD2. V lost 4 bases, J lost 0 bases, and 12 bases stayed unmatched. Germline values: CDR1 SGHKS, CDR2 YYEKEE (reference sequence). The CDR3 contains 18 residues. In DNA, the CDR3 is TGTGCCAGCAGCCAACCGTTCGCAGCGGGAGTCTCCTACAATGAGCAGTTCTTC. Protein product: CASSQPFAAGVSYNEQFF.

This CDR3 reads CASSRLGTDDEQYF. DNA for the CDR3: TGTGCCAGCAGTAGGCTTGGGACAGATGACGAGCAGTACTTC. The V and J genes are TRBV5-6 and TRBJ2-7; 7 nucleotides match TRBD1. This CDR3 is built from 14 residues. Looked up from germline, CDR1 is SGHDT and CDR2 is YYEEEE. Trimming took 5 bases from V and 5 from J; bases not matched to a gene: 10.

This chain links TRBV7-9 with TRBJ2-3; 9 bases agree with TRBD1. CDR1 is SEHNR and CDR2 is FQNEAQ in the germline V gene (reference sequence). V dropped 1 base and J dropped 3; count of bases not matched to a gene: 8. The CDR3 runs to 17 residues. CDR3 DNA sequence: TGTGCCAGCAGCTTAGGGGACGGGACAGGGATAACAGATACGCAGTATTTT. It codes for CASSLGDGTGITDTQYF. Filled out from reference TRBV7-9 and TRBJ2-3, the complete variable domain reads DTGVSQNPRHKITKRGQNVTFRCDPISEHNRLYWYRQTLGQGPEFLTYFQNEAQLEKSRLLSDRFSAERPKGSFSTLEIQRTEQGDSAMYLCASSLGDGTGITDTQYFGPGTRLTVL.

The chain joins TRBV18 to TRBJ2-1, with 15 bases identical to TRBD2. With V trimmed by 2 bases and J by 7 bases, 6 bases remained unmatched. The CDR3 consists of 17 residues. Germline CDR1 KGHSH, CDR2 LQKENI. The CDR3 sequence is CASSPISGTSGRNEQFF. As DNA, the CDR3 is TGTGCCAGCTCACCAATCTCGGGGACTAGCGGGAGGAATGAGCAGTTCTTC.

The V call is TRBV5-1, the J call TRBJ2-1; TRBD2 matches at 9 bases. CDR1 is SGHRS, CDR2 YFSETQ, per germline. CDR3 size: 18 residues. Trimming cost V 1 base and J 7 bases; bases outside gene matches: 15. CDR3 residues: CASSLWPSGVAMHNEQFF. CDR3 nucleotide sequence: TGCGCCAGCAGCTTGTGGCCTAGCGGGGTAGCGATGCATAATGAGCAGTTCTTC.

The gene calls are TRBV9 and TRBJ2-7; TRBD2 agrees at 15 bases. CDR1 and CDR2 (germline): SGDLS, YYNGEE. Germline trimming cut 2 bases from V and 5 bases from J; bases unmatched to any gene: 11. The CDR3 runs to 18 residues. CDR3 coding DNA: TGTGCCAGCAGCGTTCCGGGACTAGCGGGAGGTCGGAGCGACGAGCAGTACTTC. Translating it yields CASSVPGLAGGRSDEQYF.